These 6 T cell receptor beta chains share one sample of origin, sequenced in a study of low-dose radiotherapy and immunotherapy resistance in tumors. First-strand cDNA used TRAV- and TRBV-specific primers, covering alpha and beta chains. A roughly 19-cycle PCR with a constant-region primer and V-primer adapter amplified TCRs. TCRdb recomputed calls from the reads with MiXCR, one row per CDR3 protein. The sample lists about 58,000 distinct CDR3 sequences, under 30% occurring once. The time point was: after trial treatment. Treatment denoted: LDRT plus nivolumab, ipilimumab, low-dose cyclophosphamide and aspirin (RACIN trial). The sample in question was PBMCs, obtained after low-dose radiotherapy plus immunotherapy. These receptor sequences come from a male donor with prostate cancer.

This clonotype is deemed medium-sized (0.01 to 0.1%). The chain carries TRBV5-1 and TRBJ1-1, with D possibly matching TRBD1 (6 bases). The ends were cut back, 3 bases at V and 2 bases at J, with 8 bases in the middle. Germline-derived CDR1 and CDR2 are SGHRS and YFSETQ. This CDR3 comprises 13 residues. The CDR3 spells CASSSGQNTEAFF. The DNA for the CDR3 is TGCGCCAGCAGCTCGGGACAAAACACTGAAGCTTTCTTT.

The table lists this clonotype with a few counts. The rearrangement joins TRBV5-1 to TRBJ1-1; the match to TRBD1 covers 9 bases. This CDR3 has 14 amino acids. Per the germline V gene, CDR1 is SGHRS and CDR2 is YFSETQ. V was pared by 5 bases and J by 5 bases, with 7 bases of the junction left unmatched. The CDR3 sequence is CASRLTGGWTEAFF. The DNA of the CDR3 is TGCGCCAGCAGATTGACAGGGGGTTGGACTGAAGCTTTCTTT.

This clonotype was counted a single time. The V call is TRBV11-1, the J call TRBJ1-6, with D possibly TRBD1 on 6 matching bases. Trimming left V 4 bases short and J 10 bases short, with 20 bases between. CDR1 and CDR2 from the germline V gene are SGHAT and FQDESV (reference sequence). The length of the CDR3 is 16 residues. The CDR3 bases are TGTGCCAGCAGCTCTACTCCCGGGACACCGGTATCACCCCTCCACTTT. Amino acid sequence: CASSSTPGTPVSPLHF.

This clonotype was detected ten times or more. The chain carries TRBV29-1 and TRBJ2-7; D is undetermined. Germline V gene lookup returns CDR1 SQVTM and CDR2 ANQGSEA. This CDR3 region has 11 residues. V was cut by 4 bases and J by 2 bases, with 6 bases left in between. This CDR3 is CSVGYAYEQYF. The CDR3 DNA reads as TGCAGCGTTGGGTACGCCTACGAGCAGTACTTC.

The table lists this clonotype with many counts. The chain couples TRBV7-2 to TRBJ2-1; unclear D gene. Germline CDR1 reads SGHTA; CDR2 reads FQGNSA. CDR3 size: 15 residues. Trimming removed 3 bases at V and 0 bases at J, with 9 bases between. The CDR3 coding sequence is TGTGCCAGCAGCTTCGGGTTCACCTCCTACAATGAGCAGTTCTTC. Encoded protein: CASSFGFTSYNEQFF. Drawing the rest from reference TRBV7-2 and TRBJ2-1, the complete variable domain is GAGVSQSPSNKVTEKGKDVELRCDPISGHTALYWYRQSLGQGLEFLIYFQGNSAPDKSGLPSDRFSAERTGGSVSTLTIQRTQQEDSAVYLCASSFGFTSYNEQFFGPGTRLTVL.

This clonotype was seen at least ten times. The V call is TRBV6-5, the J call TRBJ2-5, with TRBD2 identical over 12 bases. The V gene's germline CDR1 is MNHEY and CDR2 SVGAGI. With 6 bases clipped from V and 2 bases from J, the junction kept 13 bases outside the gene matches. This CDR3 has 18 residues. The CDR3: CASRKGATSGGRQETQYF. Here the CDR3 DNA reads TGTGCCAGCAGGAAGGGGGCTACTAGCGGGGGGCGACAAGAGACCCAGTACTTC.